This T cell receptor beta chain was captured in a study of blood T cell repertoires in COVID-19. This clone was observed once. TCRdb keeps only in-frame clones here, not all; method: immunoSEQ multiplex PCR. The sample contains about 240,000 clones, 81% of which appear only once. The CDR3 sequence is 15 residues long. Germline V gene data show CDR1 as SNHLY and CDR2 as FYNNEI. V lost 5 bases to trimming and J lost 16 bases; unmatched junction nucleotides: 13. Material: peripheral blood. The V and J genes are TRBV2 and TRBJ1-6; 11 nucleotides line up with TRBD1. The clonotype comes from a woman of 80 years or more with COVID-19, enrolled during active disease. The DNA for the CDR3 is TGTGCCAGCAGTCTCCGGGACAGGGGGGAGAAGCCGCTCCACTTT. This encodes CASSLRDRGEKPLHF. The whole variable domain, filled in from reference TRBV2 and TRBJ1-6, reads EPEVTQTPSHQVTQMGQEVILRCVPISNHLYFYWYRQILGQKVEFLVSFYNNEISEKSEIFDDQFSVERPDGSNFTLKIRSTKLEDSAMYFCASSLRDRGEKPLHFGNGTRLTVT.